These 15 T cell receptor beta chains were sequenced from one sample in a study of post-analysis software for immune sequencing data. The library was made from cDNA and included unique molecular identifiers. TCRdb fed the PCR reads into MiXCR, producing one record per CDR3 protein. Altogether 150,000 to 200,000 distinct CDR3 sequences are present, roughly 34% being singletons, with the ten largest covering 28%. The sample here was blood, taken after autologous hematopoietic stem cell transplantation. These receptor sequences come from a girl aged 5-17 years with multiple sclerosis.

The chain is built from TRBV7-2 and TRBJ1-6; D possibly corresponds to TRBD1 (5 bases). The CDR3 length is 15 residues. With 6 bases removed from V and 10 bases from J, the gap between germline ends came to 19 bases. Germline V gene data show CDR1 as SGHTA and CDR2 as FQGNSA. In DNA, the CDR3 is TGTGCCAGCAGTCGGGGTCGGGGGGAAAACTCACCCCTCCACTTT. Translated, it gives CASSRGRGENSPLHF.

The rearrangement joins TRBV7-2 to TRBJ2-5, with no clear D. The V end lost 6 bases, the J end lost 1 base, and 9 bases lay between the germline ends. This CDR3 has 13 residues. Looked up from germline, CDR1 is SGHTA and CDR2 is FQGNSA. CDR3 DNA: TGTGCCAGCAGAGGACGGAGCCAAGAGACCCAGTACTTC. Protein: CASRGRSQETQYF.

In this sample, this clonotype turned up many times. The rearrangement joins TRBV29-1 to TRBJ2-7; 12 nucleotides line up with TRBD1. The CDR3 is 13 residues long. Germline V gene lookup returns CDR1 SQVTM and CDR2 ANQGSEA. The V segment lost 3 bases and the J segment 10 bases; nucleotides outside the gene matches: 7. The CDR3 loop is CSVDPGTGGAQYF. The CDR3 DNA is TGCAGCGTTGACCCAGGGACAGGGGGCGCCCAGTACTTC.

In this sample, this clonotype turned up a few times. The J gene is TRBJ2-6, the V gene TRBV5-1; D gene ambiguous. Germline V gene data show CDR1 as SGHRS and CDR2 as YFSETQ. Trimming took off 1 base at V and 0 bases at J, with 5 bases between the two ends. The CDR3 spans 15 residues. The CDR3 loop reads CASSLPGSGANVLTF. DNA for the CDR3: TGCGCCAGCAGCTTGCCCGGCTCTGGGGCCAACGTCCTGACTTTC.

This clonotype was observed a few times. This rearrangement joins TRBV6-6 to TRBJ2-1, with D perhaps matching TRBD1 or TRBD2 (7 bases each). Germline-derived CDR1 and CDR2 are MNHNY and SVGAGI (reference sequence). Trimming pared 6 bases from V and 9 bases from J, leaving 21 bases between. CDR3 length: 15 residues. The CDR3 spells CASRSGIPGGGEQFF. The CDR3 bases are TGTGCCAGCAGAAGCGGGATTCCAGGGGGAGGTGAGCAGTTCTTC.

Many counts were recorded for this clonotype. The rearrangement uses TRBV12-3 or TRBV12-4 and TRBJ1-1; no firm D call. This CDR3 is built from 14 residues. Trimming removed 3 bases from V and 5 bases from J, with 13 bases in between. The DNA for the CDR3 is TGTGCCAGCAGTTTTACGGGGAGGAGAACTGAAGCTTTCTTT. It yields the protein CASSFTGRRTEAFF.

The chain links TRBV7-9 to TRBJ1-1, with a tentative D call TRBD1 (5 bases). Trimming pared 5 bases from V and 10 bases from J, leaving 11 bases between. Germline V lookup: CDR1 SEHNR, CDR2 FQNEAQ (reference sequence). The CDR3 contains 11 residues. Here the CDR3 reads CASSLQGRAFF. CDR3 coding DNA: TGTGCCAGCAGCCTCCAGGGCCGAGCTTTCTTT.

Comment on this clonotype: It may be a read error: a sequence one base away is much more abundant. The chain carries TRBV5-6 and TRBJ2-5, with 9 nucleotides matching TRBD2. The assigned J gene may be wrong: the sequence end matches TRBJ2-7 better. The CDR3 totals 13 residues. Germline V gene lookup returns CDR1 SGHDT and CDR2 YYEEEE. CDR3 DNA: TGTGCCAGCAACCCGGGACTAGCTGGCGAGCAGTACTTC. Translation: CASNPGLAGEQYF.

Judged by abundance, this clonotype is medium-sized. The chain couples TRBV7-2 to TRBJ2-5; D is unclear. The V end was cut by 1 base, the J end by 2 bases, with 8 bases between. Per the germline V gene, CDR1 is SGHTA and CDR2 is FQGNSA. This CDR3 has 14 amino acids. In DNA form, the CDR3 reads TGTGCCAGCAGCTTAGTTTGGCGTCAAGAGACCCAGTACTTC. Its protein product is CASSLVWRQETQYF.

As concerns this clonotype: A much larger clone differs by one base, so this may be a read error. The rearrangement joins TRBV29-1 to TRBJ1-2; D uncertain. Germline CDR1 is SQVTM and CDR2 is ANQGSEA. This CDR3 has 10 amino acids. Trimming removed 4 bases at V and 7 bases at J, with 7 bases between. CDR3 in DNA: TGCAGCGTTGTTGGTGGTGGCTACACCTTC. Translation: CSVVGGGYTF.

This sequence joins TRBV11-2 and TRBJ1-2; D perhaps matches TRBD1 (6 bases). From germline, CDR1 is SGHAT and CDR2 FQNNGV. The germline V and J ends were trimmed by 4 bases and 0 bases, with 12 bases remaining between them. This CDR3 is built from 15 residues. The CDR3 DNA is TGTGCCAGCAGCTCACAGGGAAGGGCTAACTATGGCTACACCTTC. Translation gives CASSSQGRANYGYTF.

As concerns this clonotype: A much larger clone differs from this one at a single base, so this may be a read error. J is TRBJ2-1 and V is TRBV20-1; TRBD2 is a possible D gene (6 bases). This CDR3 is built from 11 residues. Germline CDR1 and CDR2: DFQATT and SNEGSKA (reference sequence). The CDR3 region is CRARLRGEQFF. CDR3 DNA: TGCAGGGCTAGATTACGGGGGGAGCAGTTCTTC.

This sequence joins TRBV3-1 and TRBJ1-3; D remains ambiguous. Germline V lookup: CDR1 LGHDT, CDR2 YNNKEL (reference sequence). The V gene lost 4 bases and the J gene lost 0 bases, with 7 bases spanning the gap. The CDR3 extends over 14 amino acids. CDR3 region: CASSPSGSGNTIYF. CDR3 bases: TGTGCCAGCAGCCCCTCGGGCTCTGGAAACACCATATATTTT.

This clonotype was seen only a few times. The chain carries TRBV12-3 or TRBV12-4 and TRBJ2-7; no clear D. V was cut by 3 bases and J by 3 bases, with 15 bases left in between. The CDR3 totals 15 residues. CDR3 region: CASSFRTPKSYEQYF. The CDR3 DNA reads TGTGCCAGCAGTTTTCGGACCCCGAAGAGCTACGAGCAGTACTTC.

This clonotype was recorded a few times. The chain links TRBV27 to TRBJ2-3; D gene uncertain. CDR3 length: 16 residues. The germline V and J ends were trimmed by 2 bases and 2 bases, with 14 bases remaining between them. Per the germline V gene, CDR1 is MNHEY and CDR2 is SMNVEV (reference sequence). CDR3 DNA sequence: TGTGCCAGCAGTTTACGCCCCTACCCTCTCACAGATACGCAGTATTTT. Encoded protein: CASSLRPYPLTDTQYF.